A single sample is the source of the 30 T cell receptor beta chains below, sequenced in a study of Ad26.COV2.S vaccination and SARS-CoV-2 variants. Sequenced by immunoSEQ multiplex PCR; TCRdb stores in-frame clones only, minus some. Of 150,000 to 200,000 clones listed, 87% are singletons. The sequences come from peripheral blood, collected after recovery from COVID-19. These receptors came from a human donor who had recovered from COVID-19.

This rearrangement joins TRBV28 to TRBJ1-5; D is perhaps TRBD1 (6 bases). From germline, CDR1 is MDHEN and CDR2 SYDVKM. Trimming shortened V by 2 bases and J by 6 bases, and 11 bases separated the two germline ends. This CDR3 spans 14 amino acids. CDR3 protein: CASSLEGGSQPQHF. For the CDR3, the DNA is TGTGCCAGCAGTTTAGAGGGGGGGAGTCAGCCCCAGCATTTT.

The V gene is TRBV6-5, the J gene TRBJ2-7; D is undetermined. The germline V and J ends were trimmed by 8 bases and 1 base, with 15 bases remaining between them. There are 14 residues in the CDR3. Germline V gives CDR1 MNHEY, CDR2 SVGAGI. The CDR3 DNA sequence: TGTGCCAGCGCACTAACATCAACTTCCTACGAGCAGTACTTC. The encoded protein is CASALTSTSYEQYF.

This clone was observed a single time. This chain joins TRBV18 and TRBJ2-7; possibly TRBD2 for D (5 bases). With 2 bases removed from V and 7 bases from J, the gap between germline ends came to 12 bases. The CDR3 extends over 13 amino acids. Germline CDR1 and CDR2: KGHSH and LQKENI. Here the CDR3 DNA reads TGTGCCAGCTCACCAACACTAGATGGGGAGCAGTACTTC. Translation gives CASSPTLDGEQYF.

J is TRBJ2-7 and V is TRBV7-2; D uncertain. Germline V lookup: CDR1 SGHTA, CDR2 FQGNSA. This CDR3 contains 14 residues. The V and J ends lost 1 base and 6 bases respectively, with 13 bases between them. CDR3 nucleotides: TGTGCCAGCAGCTTAGAGGTGGGGTCGGGCGAGCAGTACTTC. Protein product: CASSLEVGSGEQYF.

The V gene is TRBV27, the J gene TRBJ2-7, with D possibly matching TRBD2 (5 bases). CDR1 MNHEY and CDR2 SMNVEV come from the germline V gene (reference sequence). The CDR3 has 16 amino acids. Trimming pared 6 bases from V and 7 bases from J, leaving 25 bases between. This CDR3 is CASSQIGFGGSTEQYF. DNA of the CDR3: TGTGCCAGCAGCCAAATAGGATTCGGAGGCTCGACTGAGCAGTACTTC.

V is TRBV9 and J is TRBJ1-2; D is undetermined. Per germline, CDR1 SGDLS and CDR2 YYNGEE. The CDR3 has 13 amino acids. The V and J ends lost 3 bases and 4 bases respectively, with 10 bases between them. CDR3 DNA sequence: TGTGCCAGCAGCGCCCCACCGACCTATGGCTACACCTTC. It yields the protein CASSAPPTYGYTF.

This chain uses TRBV4-1 with TRBJ1-2, with D possibly TRBD1 on 5 matching bases. Germline V gene sequence: CDR1 MGHRA, CDR2 YSYEKL. V was cut by 1 base and J by 3 bases, with 12 bases left in between. The CDR3 is 15 amino acids. The CDR3 nucleotides are TGCGCCAGCAGCCAAGGATGGGCGGGGGACTATGGCTACACCTTC. It yields the protein CASSQGWAGDYGYTF.

The table lists this clone with a count of one. The gene calls are TRBV5-6 and TRBJ2-7; D is unresolved. This CDR3 region has 14 residues. Deletions cut 4 bases from V and 1 base from J, with 12 bases between. Per the germline V gene, CDR1 is SGHDT and CDR2 is YYEEEE. CDR3 nucleotide sequence: TGTGCCAGCAGCCTGGACGGCCTTTCCTACGAGCAGTACTTC. As protein: CASSLDGLSYEQYF.

This clone was found once. This chain uses TRBV11-1 with TRBJ1-3; D call uncertain. CDR3 length: 13 residues. V gave up 5 bases and J gave up 0 bases, with 5 bases separating them. CDR1 and CDR2 (germline): SGHAT, FQDESV (reference sequence). The CDR3 DNA is TGTGCCAGCAGCGCAAACTCTGGAAACACCATATATTTT. Its translation: CASSANSGNTIYF.

This chain links TRBV19 with TRBJ1-3; 8 bases are a match to TRBD1. In germline, CDR1 is LNHDA, CDR2 SQIVND (reference sequence). The CDR3 length is 15 residues. The ends lost 9 bases at V and 1 base at J; junction bases unmatched: 8. The CDR3 is CASTRTGRSGNTIYF. CDR3 bases: TGTGCCAGCACAAGGACAGGGAGGTCTGGAAACACCATATATTTT.

This chain joins TRBV7-2 and TRBJ1-4; D is possibly TRBD1 (5 bases). Germline loops: CDR1 SGHTA, CDR2 FQGNSA. This CDR3 has 14 residues. V lost 5 bases, J lost 5 bases, and 12 bases lay in between. CDR3 loop: CASSGGTGNEKLFF. The CDR3 region has the DNA TGTGCCAGCAGCGGGGGGACGGGGAATGAAAAACTGTTTTTT.

The gene calls are TRBV19 and TRBJ1-2; no clear D. Germline V gene sequence: CDR1 LNHDA, CDR2 SQIVND (reference sequence). Trimming removed 8 bases at V and 5 bases at J, with 15 bases between. The CDR3 is 13 amino acids. The CDR3 sequence: CASAEEPTYGYTF. The CDR3 region has the DNA TGTGCCAGTGCTGAGGAACCGACATATGGCTACACCTTC.

The rearrangement joins TRBV9 to TRBJ2-1, with D unresolved. Looked up from germline, CDR1 is SGDLS and CDR2 is YYNGEE. V gave up 3 bases and J gave up 10 bases, with 11 bases separating them. There are 12 residues in the CDR3. The CDR3 nucleotides are TGTGCCAGCAGCGCCGGTAGGACCGAGCAGTTCTTC. It yields the protein CASSAGRTEQFF.

V gene TRBV12-3 or TRBV12-4 combines with J gene TRBJ1-2; TRBD1 matches at 7 bases. Germline trimming cut 6 bases from V and 6 bases from J; bases unmatched to any gene: 7. This CDR3 comprises 13 residues. CDR3 sequence: CASSLGTADGYTF. For the CDR3, the DNA is TGTGCCAGCAGCCTAGGGACAGCCGATGGCTACACCTTC.

The V call is TRBV29-1, the J call TRBJ1-1, with TRBD1 matching 7 bases. CDR1 is SQVTM and CDR2 is ANQGSEA in the germline V gene. The CDR3 length is 14 residues. J gave up 3 bases and V 4 bases, and 8 bases lay outside the gene matches. CDR3 nucleotides: TGCAGCGTTGTCCGACAGGGTATGTACACTGAAGCTTTCTTT. This sequence encodes CSVVRQGMYTEAFF.

The chain recombines TRBV6-4 with TRBJ2-1; unclear D gene. V shed 7 bases and J shed 5 bases, with 12 bases lying between them. This CDR3 has 13 amino acids. Germline CDR1 MRHNA, CDR2 SNTAGT. CDR3 nucleotides: TGTGCCAGCACCCAAGACTTAAACAATGAGCAGTTCTTC. Translating it yields CASTQDLNNEQFF.

The rearrangement uses TRBV29-1 and TRBJ1-6, with 10 bases aligning to TRBD1. The CDR3 covers 14 residues. The germline V gene has CDR1 SQVTM and CDR2 ANQGSEA. The V gene end was trimmed by 7 bases and the J gene end by 7 bases; junction bases not matched to a gene: 7. The CDR3 loop is CSEDRGLLNSPLHF. DNA for the CDR3: TGCAGCGAAGACAGGGGGCTTCTCAATTCACCCCTCCACTTT.

This clone occurred once. The chain joins TRBV19 to TRBJ2-1; D is unresolved. Germline V gene lookup returns CDR1 LNHDA and CDR2 SQIVND (reference sequence). The CDR3 length is 15 residues. V lost 3 bases to trimming and J lost 2 bases, with 11 bases between them. The CDR3 sequence: CASSIDSHPYNEQFF. CDR3 bases: TGTGCCAGTAGTATCGATTCTCACCCCTACAATGAGCAGTTCTTC.

This chain joins TRBV29-1 and TRBJ2-3; 9 bases line up with TRBD2. J gave up 5 bases and V 6 bases, and 12 bases lay outside the gene matches. Germline assignment: CDR1 SQVTM and CDR2 ANQGSEA. This CDR3 has 15 residues. The CDR3 region is CSVAYGAGGQDTQYF. The CDR3 DNA follows: TGCAGCGTCGCTTATGGTGCGGGGGGGCAAGATACGCAGTATTTT.

This clone was observed a single time. The chain couples TRBV2 to TRBJ2-5; 7 bases fit TRBD2. Germline lookup yields CDR1 SNHLY and CDR2 FYNNEI. The CDR3 is made up of 14 amino acids. V was clipped by 6 bases and J by 2 bases; unmatched bases: 6. DNA of the CDR3: TGTGCCAGCAGACTAGCGTCAGGTCAAGAGACCCAGTACTTC. It encodes CASRLASGQETQYF. Using reference TRBV2 and TRBJ2-5 for the parts outside the CDR3, the full variable domain is EPEVTQTPSHQVTQMGQEVILRCVPISNHLYFYWYRQILGQKVEFLVSFYNNEISEKSEIFDDQFSVERPDGSNFTLKIRSTKLEDSAMYFCASRLASGQETQYFGPGTRLLVL.

The gene calls are TRBV6-5 and TRBJ1-4; TRBD1 might be the D (5 bases). CDR1 MNHEY and CDR2 SVGAGI come from the germline V gene. This CDR3 has 16 residues. Trimming took 2 bases from V and 2 from J, leaving 12 bases between them. The DNA of the CDR3 is TGTGCCAGCAGTTACCTTTTCGAGGGGACTAATGAAAAACTGTTTTTT. It encodes CASSYLFEGTNEKLFF.

The chain carries TRBV7-3 and TRBJ2-1; 11 positions match TRBD1. The CDR3 has 15 residues. CDR1 and CDR2 (germline): SGHTA, FQGTGA. Trimming removed 5 bases from V and 9 bases from J; junction bases left unmatched: 9. This CDR3 is CASSTGDRGFGEQFF. As DNA, the CDR3 is TGTGCCAGCAGCACGGGGGACAGGGGGTTTGGTGAGCAGTTCTTC.

The chain uses TRBV12-3 or TRBV12-4 and TRBJ1-1; D ambiguous. V was clipped by 1 base and J by 7 bases, with 4 bases between them. There are 11 residues in the CDR3. CDR3 residues: CASSLGGEAFF. The CDR3 nucleotides are TGTGCCAGCAGTTTAGGGGGTGAAGCTTTCTTT.

The rearrangement joins TRBV7-2 to TRBJ2-2; weak D call: TRBD2 (5 bases). CDR1 is SGHTA, CDR2 FQGNSA, per germline. The CDR3 is 15 residues long. Trimming pared 4 bases from V and 0 bases from J, leaving 9 bases between. In nucleotides, the CDR3 is TGTGCCAGCAGCTGGAGGCGAGCGAACACCGGGGAGCTGTTTTTT. Translation: CASSWRRANTGELFF.

With regard to this clone: Other DNA sequences in this sample translate to the same CDR3. The rearrangement uses TRBV5-4 and TRBJ1-6, with D uncertain. This CDR3 is 15 amino acids long. With 2 bases removed from V and 4 bases from J, the gap between germline ends came to 10 bases. From germline, CDR1 is SGHNT and CDR2 YYREEE (reference sequence). In DNA form, the CDR3 reads TGTGCCAGCAGCTTAGGCGGTGGTTATAATTCACCCCTCCACTTT. Amino acid sequence: CASSLGGGYNSPLHF.

This clone turned up a few times. The chain carries TRBV19 and TRBJ1-5; 12 bases are a match to TRBD1. With 8 bases clipped from V and 3 bases from J, the junction kept 11 bases outside the gene matches. The CDR3 is 17 amino acids. Germline CDR1 and CDR2: LNHDA and SQIVND (reference sequence). In nucleotides, the CDR3 is TGTGCCAGTTCCGGGGGACAGGGGGCCTTATACAATCAGCCCCAGCATTTT. This encodes CASSGGQGALYNQPQHF.

In DNA, the CDR3 is TGTGCCAGTAGTAGTGGGACTAGTGGCGTTGAGCAGTTCTTC. It specifies CASSSGTSGVEQFF. The V gene is TRBV19, the J gene TRBJ2-1; TRBD2 matches 8 bases. The CDR3 is made up of 14 amino acids. Germline lookup yields CDR1 LNHDA and CDR2 SQIVND (reference sequence). V was clipped by 4 bases and J by 9 bases; unmatched bases: 8.

This sequence joins TRBV2 and TRBJ2-6; the D is unclear. Germline lookup yields CDR1 SNHLY and CDR2 FYNNEI. Trimming left V 10 bases short and J 1 base short, with 8 bases between. CDR3 size: 13 residues. The CDR3 sequence: CANLMSGANVLTF. The CDR3 nucleotides read TGTGCCAACCTTATGTCTGGGGCCAACGTCCTGACTTTC.

This rearrangement joins TRBV19 to TRBJ2-7; weak D call: TRBD2 (6 bases). The germline CDR1 and CDR2 sequences are LNHDA and SQIVND (reference sequence). The CDR3 is 13 residues long. Between the trimmed V and J ends, which lost 10 bases and 4 bases, there was a span of 17 bases. The CDR3 nucleotides are TGTGCCACCTCAAGGGACTCGCAATACGAGCAGTACTTC. Its protein product is CATSRDSQYEQYF.

The V gene is TRBV2, the J gene TRBJ1-1; D uncertain. The V gene's germline CDR1 is SNHLY and CDR2 FYNNEI. V lost 6 bases and J lost 1, with 9 bases in between. The length of the CDR3 is 13 residues. In DNA form, the CDR3 reads TGTGCCAGCAGGGGTTATGGGAACACTGAAGCTTTCTTT. It codes for CASRGYGNTEAFF.